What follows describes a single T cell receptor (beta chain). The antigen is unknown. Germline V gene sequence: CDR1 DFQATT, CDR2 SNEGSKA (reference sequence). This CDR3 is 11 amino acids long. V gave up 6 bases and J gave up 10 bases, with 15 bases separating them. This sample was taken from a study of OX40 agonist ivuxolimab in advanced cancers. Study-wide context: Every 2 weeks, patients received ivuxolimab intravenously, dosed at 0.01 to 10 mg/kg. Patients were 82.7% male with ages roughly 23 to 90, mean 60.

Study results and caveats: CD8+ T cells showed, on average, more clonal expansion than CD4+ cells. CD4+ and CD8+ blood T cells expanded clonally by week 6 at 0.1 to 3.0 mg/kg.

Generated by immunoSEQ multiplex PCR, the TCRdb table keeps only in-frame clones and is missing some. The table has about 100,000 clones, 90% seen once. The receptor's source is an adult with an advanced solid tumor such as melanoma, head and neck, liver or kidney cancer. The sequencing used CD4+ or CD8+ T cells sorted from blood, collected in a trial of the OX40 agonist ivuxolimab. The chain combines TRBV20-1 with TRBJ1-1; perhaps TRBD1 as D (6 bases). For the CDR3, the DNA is TGCAGTGCCGCCTCTGGGGGGCGAGCTTTCTTT. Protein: CSAASGGRAFF.